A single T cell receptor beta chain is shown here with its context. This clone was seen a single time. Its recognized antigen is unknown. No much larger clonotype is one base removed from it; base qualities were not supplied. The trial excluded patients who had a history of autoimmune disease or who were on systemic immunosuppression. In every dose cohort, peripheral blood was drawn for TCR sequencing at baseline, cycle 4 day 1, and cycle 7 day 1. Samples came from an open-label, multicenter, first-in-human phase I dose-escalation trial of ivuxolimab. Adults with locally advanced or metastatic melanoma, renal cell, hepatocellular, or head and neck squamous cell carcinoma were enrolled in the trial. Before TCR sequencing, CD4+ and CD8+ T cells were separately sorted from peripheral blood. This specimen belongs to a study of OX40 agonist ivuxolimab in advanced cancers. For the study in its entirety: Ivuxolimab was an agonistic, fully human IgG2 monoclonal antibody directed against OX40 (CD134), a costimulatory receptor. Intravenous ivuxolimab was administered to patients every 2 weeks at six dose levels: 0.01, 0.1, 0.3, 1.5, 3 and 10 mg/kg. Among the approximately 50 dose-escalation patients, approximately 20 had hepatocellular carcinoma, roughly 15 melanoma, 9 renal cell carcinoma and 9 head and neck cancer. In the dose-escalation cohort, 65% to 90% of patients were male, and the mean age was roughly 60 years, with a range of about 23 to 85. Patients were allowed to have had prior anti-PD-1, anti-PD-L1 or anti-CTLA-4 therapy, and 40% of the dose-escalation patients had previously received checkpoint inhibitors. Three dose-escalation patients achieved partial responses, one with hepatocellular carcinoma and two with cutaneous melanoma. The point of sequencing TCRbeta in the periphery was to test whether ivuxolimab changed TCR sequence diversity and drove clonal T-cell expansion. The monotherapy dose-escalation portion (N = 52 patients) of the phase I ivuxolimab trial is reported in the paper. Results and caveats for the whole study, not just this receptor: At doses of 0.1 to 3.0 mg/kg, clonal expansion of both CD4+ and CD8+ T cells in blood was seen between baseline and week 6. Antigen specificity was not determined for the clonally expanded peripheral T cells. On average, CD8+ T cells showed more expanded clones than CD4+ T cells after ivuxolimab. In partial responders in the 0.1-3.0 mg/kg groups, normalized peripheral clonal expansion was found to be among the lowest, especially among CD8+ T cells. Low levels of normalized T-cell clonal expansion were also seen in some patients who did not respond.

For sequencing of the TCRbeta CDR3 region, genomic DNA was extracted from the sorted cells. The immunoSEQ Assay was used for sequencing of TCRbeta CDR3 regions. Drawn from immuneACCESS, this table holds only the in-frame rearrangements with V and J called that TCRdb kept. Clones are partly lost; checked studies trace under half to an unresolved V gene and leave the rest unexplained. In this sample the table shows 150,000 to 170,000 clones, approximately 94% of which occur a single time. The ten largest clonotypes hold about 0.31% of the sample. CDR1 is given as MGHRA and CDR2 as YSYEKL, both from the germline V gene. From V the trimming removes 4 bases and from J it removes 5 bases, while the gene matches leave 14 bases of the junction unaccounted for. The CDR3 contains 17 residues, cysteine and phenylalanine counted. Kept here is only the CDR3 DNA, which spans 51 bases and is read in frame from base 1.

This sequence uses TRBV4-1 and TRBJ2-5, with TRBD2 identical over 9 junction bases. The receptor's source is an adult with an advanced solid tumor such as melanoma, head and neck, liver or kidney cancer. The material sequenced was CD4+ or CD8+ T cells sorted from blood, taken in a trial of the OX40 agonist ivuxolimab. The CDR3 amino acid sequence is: CASSPPTGLAGKETQYF. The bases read TGCGCCAGCAGCCCACCCACCGGGCTAGCGGGAAAGGAGACCCAGTACTTC.